This TCR beta chain came from a study of blood T cell dynamics during melanoma immunotherapy. Study-wide background: Metastatic melanoma patients received first-line pembrolizumab or nivolumab plus ipilimumab. Study outcomes and limitations: It remained unknown if the driving T cell clones were melanoma-specific.

As for time point: pre-treatment baseline. To note about this clone: As yet, its antigen is unknown.

This CDR3 is built from 21 residues. V dropped 4 bases and J dropped 0; count of bases not matched to a gene: 17. Germline assignment: CDR1 SGHRS and CDR2 YFSETQ. Every bulk PBMC sample received the same 350 ng of DNA. Repertoires were generated with immunoSEQ multiplex PCR, while TCRdb's copy carries only in-frame clones and drops some. The top ten clones hold under 2% of a sample with 5,000 to 7,500 clones, around 90% of them seen once. This rearrangement joins TRBV5-1 to TRBJ2-1; TRBD2 aligns across 12 bases. The material sequenced was blood, taken from a patient treated with checkpoint blockade. This receptor was identified in a human donor with melanoma. CDR3 region: CASSPRTSGVPDTSSYNEQFF. CDR3 nucleotide sequence: TGCGCCAGCAGCCCCCGGACTAGCGGGGTACCGGATACCAGCTCCTACAATGAGCAGTTCTTC.